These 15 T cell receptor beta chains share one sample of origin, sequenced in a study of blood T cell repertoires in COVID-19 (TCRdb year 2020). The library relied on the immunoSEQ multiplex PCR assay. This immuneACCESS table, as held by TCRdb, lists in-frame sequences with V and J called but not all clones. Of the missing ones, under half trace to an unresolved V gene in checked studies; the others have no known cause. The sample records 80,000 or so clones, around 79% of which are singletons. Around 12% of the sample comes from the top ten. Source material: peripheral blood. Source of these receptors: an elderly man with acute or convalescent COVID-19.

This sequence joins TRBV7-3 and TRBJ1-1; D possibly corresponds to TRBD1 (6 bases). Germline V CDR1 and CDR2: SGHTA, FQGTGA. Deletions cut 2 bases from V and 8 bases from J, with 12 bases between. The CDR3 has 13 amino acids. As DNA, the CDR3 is TGTGCCAGCAGCTTATCGCGGGGGCGGGAAGCTTTCTTT. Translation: CASSLSRGREAFF. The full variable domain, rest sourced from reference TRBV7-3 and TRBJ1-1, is GAGVSQTPSNKVTEKGKYVELRCDPISGHTALYWYRQSLGQGPEFLIYFQGTGAADDSGLPNDRFFAVRPEGSVSTLKIQRTERGDSAVYLCASSLSRGREAFFGQGTRLTVV.

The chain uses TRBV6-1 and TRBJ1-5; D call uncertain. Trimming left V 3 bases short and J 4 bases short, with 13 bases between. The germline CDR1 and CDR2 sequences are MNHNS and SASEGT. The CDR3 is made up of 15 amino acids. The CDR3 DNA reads TGTGCCAGCAGTGATATGCGCGGACTTAATCAGCCCCAGCATTTT. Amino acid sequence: CASSDMRGLNQPQHF.

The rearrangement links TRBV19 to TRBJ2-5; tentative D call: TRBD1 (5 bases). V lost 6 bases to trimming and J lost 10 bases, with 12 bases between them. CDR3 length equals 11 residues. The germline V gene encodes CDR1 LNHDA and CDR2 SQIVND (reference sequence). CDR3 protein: CASRQQGDQYF. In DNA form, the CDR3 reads TGTGCCAGTAGACAGCAGGGTGACCAGTACTTC.

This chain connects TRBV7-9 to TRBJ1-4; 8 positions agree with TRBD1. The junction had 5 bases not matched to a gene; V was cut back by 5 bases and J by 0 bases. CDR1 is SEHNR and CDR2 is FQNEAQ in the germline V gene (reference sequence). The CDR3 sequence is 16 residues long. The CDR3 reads CASSPTGGSTNEKLFF. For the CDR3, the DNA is TGTGCCAGCAGCCCAACAGGGGGATCAACTAATGAAAAACTGTTTTTT.

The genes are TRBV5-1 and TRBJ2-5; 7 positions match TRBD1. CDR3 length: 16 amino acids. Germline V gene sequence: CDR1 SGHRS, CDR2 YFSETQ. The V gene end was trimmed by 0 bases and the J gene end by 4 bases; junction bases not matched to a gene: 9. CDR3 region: CASSLDRGSLGETQYF. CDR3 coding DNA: TGCGCCAGCAGCTTGGACAGGGGAAGTTTGGGAGAGACCCAGTACTTC.

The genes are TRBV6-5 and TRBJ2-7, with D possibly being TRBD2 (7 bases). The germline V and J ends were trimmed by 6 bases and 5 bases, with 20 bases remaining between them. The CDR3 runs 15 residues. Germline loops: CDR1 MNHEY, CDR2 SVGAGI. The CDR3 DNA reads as TGTGCCAGCAGAAGAATCGAGGGGGGGGCCGACGAGCAGTACTTC. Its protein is CASRRIEGGADEQYF.

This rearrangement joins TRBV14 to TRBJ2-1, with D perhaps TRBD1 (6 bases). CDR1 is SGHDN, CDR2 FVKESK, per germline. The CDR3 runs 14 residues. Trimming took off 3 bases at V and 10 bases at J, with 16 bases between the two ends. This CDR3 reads CASSQPPTTGEQFF. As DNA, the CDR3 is TGTGCCAGCAGCCAGCCCCCGACGACAGGAGAGCAGTTCTTC. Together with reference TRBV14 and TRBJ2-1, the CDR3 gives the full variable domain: EAGVTQFPSHSVIEKGQTVTLRCDPISGHDNLYWYRRVMGKEIKFLLHFVKESKQDESGMPNNRFLAERTGGTYSTLKVQPAELEDSGVYFCASSQPPTTGEQFFGPGTRLTVL.

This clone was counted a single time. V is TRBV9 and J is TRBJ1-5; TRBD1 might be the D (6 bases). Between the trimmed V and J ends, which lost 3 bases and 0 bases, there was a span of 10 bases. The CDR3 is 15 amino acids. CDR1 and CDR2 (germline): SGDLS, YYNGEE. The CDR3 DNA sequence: TGTGCCAGCAGCGGAGGGACAAATAGCAATCAGCCCCAGCATTTT. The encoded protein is CASSGGTNSNQPQHF.

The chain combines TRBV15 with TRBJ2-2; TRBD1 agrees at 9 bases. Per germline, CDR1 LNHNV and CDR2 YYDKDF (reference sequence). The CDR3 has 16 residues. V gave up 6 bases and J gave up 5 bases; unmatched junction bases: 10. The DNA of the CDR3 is TGTGCCACCAGAGAGGACCGGGACAGGGCGACCGGGGAGCTGTTTTTT. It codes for CATREDRDRATGELFF.

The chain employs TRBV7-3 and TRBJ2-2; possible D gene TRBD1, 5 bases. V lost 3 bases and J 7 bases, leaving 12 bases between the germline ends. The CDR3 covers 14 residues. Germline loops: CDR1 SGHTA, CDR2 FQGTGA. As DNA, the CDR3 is TGTGCCAGCAGCTTTCAGGATAGGGGCGGGGAGCTGTTTTTT. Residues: CASSFQDRGGELFF.

CDR3: CASSQQDRGSEAFF. The DNA for the CDR3 is TGTGCCAGCAGCCAACAGGACAGGGGTTCTGAAGCTTTCTTT. The genes are TRBV4-2 and TRBJ1-1; 9 positions match TRBD1. The CDR3 totals 14 residues. Germline V gene sequence: CDR1 LGHNA, CDR2 YNFKEQ. V lost 2 bases, J lost 6 bases, and 4 bases stayed unmatched.

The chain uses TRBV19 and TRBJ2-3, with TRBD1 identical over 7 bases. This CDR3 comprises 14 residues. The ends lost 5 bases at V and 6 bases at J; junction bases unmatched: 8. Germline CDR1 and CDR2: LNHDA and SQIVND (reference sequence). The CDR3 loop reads CASSLRGPTDTQYF. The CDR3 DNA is TGTGCCAGTAGTTTGAGGGGGCCGACGGATACGCAGTATTTT. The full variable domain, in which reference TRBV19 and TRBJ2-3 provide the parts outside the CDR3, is DGGITQSPKYLFRKEGQNVTLSCEQNLNHDAMYWYRQDPGQGLRLIYYSQIVNDFQKGDIAEGYSVSREKKESFPLTVTSAQKNPTAFYLCASSLRGPTDTQYFGPGTRLTVL.

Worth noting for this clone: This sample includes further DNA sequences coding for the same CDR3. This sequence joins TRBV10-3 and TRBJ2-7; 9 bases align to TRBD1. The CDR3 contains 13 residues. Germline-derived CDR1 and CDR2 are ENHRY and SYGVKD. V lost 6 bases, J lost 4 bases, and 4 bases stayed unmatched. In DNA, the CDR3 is TGTGCCATCAGCCGGGACAGGGAATACGAGCAGTACTTC. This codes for CAISRDREYEQYF.

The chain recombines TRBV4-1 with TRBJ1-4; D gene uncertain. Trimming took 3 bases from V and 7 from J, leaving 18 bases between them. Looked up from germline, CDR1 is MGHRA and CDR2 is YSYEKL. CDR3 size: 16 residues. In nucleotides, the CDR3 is TGCGCCAGCAGCCAGGGCCGAAGCGGGTTTGGTGAAAAACTGTTTTTT. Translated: CASSQGRSGFGEKLFF.

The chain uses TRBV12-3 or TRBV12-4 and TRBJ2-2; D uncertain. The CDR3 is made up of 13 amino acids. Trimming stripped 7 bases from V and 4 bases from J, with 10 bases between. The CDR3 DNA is TGTGCCAGCACCCTCAGATCCACCGGGGAGCTGTTTTTT. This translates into CASTLRSTGELFF.